These 22 T cell receptor beta chains originate from one sample sequenced in a study of T-cell reconstitution after alpha-beta-depleted transplantation in children. TCRbeta library construction was performed incorporating unique molecular identifiers. MiXCR, run by TCRdb on the PCR reads, gives a single entry per CDR3 protein. The table shows 400,000 to 450,000 distinct CDR3 sequences, with 43% occurring only once. The source was PBMCs, collected before TCRalphabeta/CD19-depleted stem cell transplant. The receptors come from a girl aged 2-10 years with aplastic anemia, due to receive a stem cell transplant.

This clonotype has just one count. One end of the junction varies from germline; a read error may be responsible. The rearrangement joins TRBV6-5 to TRBJ1-3; possibly TRBD1 for D (6 bases). Germline assignment: CDR1 MNHEY and CDR2 SVGAGI. The length of the CDR3 is 13 residues. The CDR3 nucleotides read TGTGCCAGCAGTTGGACTGGGGGGGACACCACATATTTT. It specifies CASSWTGGDTTYF.

This clonotype was counted a single time. The genes are TRBV12-3 or TRBV12-4 and TRBJ2-3, with D unresolved. V was cut by 7 bases and J by 3 bases, with 20 bases left in between. CDR3 size: 16 residues. CDR3 region: CASISHQWEKTDTQYF. CDR3 DNA sequence: TGTGCCAGCATTTCCCACCAGTGGGAAAAGACAGATACGCAGTATTTT.

This chain uses TRBV3-1 with TRBJ2-7, with D perhaps matching TRBD2 (5 bases). Trimming removed 3 bases at V and 3 bases at J, with 12 bases between. CDR1 LGHDT and CDR2 YNNKEL come from the germline V gene (reference sequence). This CDR3 has 14 residues. CDR3 sequence reads: CASSHVQAGYEQYF. For the CDR3, the DNA is TGTGCCAGCAGCCATGTCCAGGCGGGCTACGAGCAGTACTTC.

This clonotype has ten or more counts. This sequence joins TRBV29-1 and TRBJ1-5; D gene ambiguous. Per the germline V gene, CDR1 is SQVTM and CDR2 is ANQGSEA. This CDR3 is 12 amino acids long. Between the trimmed V and J ends, which lost 4 bases and 6 bases, there was a span of 10 bases. For the CDR3, the DNA is TGCAGCGTTGGTGCAGGTGGTCAGCCCCAGCATTTT. It encodes CSVGAGGQPQHF.

V gene TRBV6-1 combines with J gene TRBJ1-4; D call uncertain. The CDR3 has 12 residues. V lost 4 bases and J 7 bases, leaving 7 bases between the germline ends. Germline V gene lookup returns CDR1 MNHNS and CDR2 SASEGT. Written as DNA, the CDR3 is TGTGCCAGCAGTGCGAAGGGTGAAAAACTGTTTTTT. It codes for CASSAKGEKLFF.

This clonotype occurred once. This chain connects TRBV5-6 to TRBJ2-3, with D possibly matching TRBD2 (5 bases). Trimming pared 1 base from V and 0 bases from J, leaving 9 bases between. CDR3 length equals 15 residues. The V gene's germline CDR1 is SGHDT and CDR2 YYEEEE. The DNA of the CDR3 is TGTGCCAGCAGCTTGAGTTCTAGCAGCACAGATACGCAGTATTTT. Protein sequence: CASSLSSSSTDTQYF.

This clonotype was counted only a few times. The CDR3 loop reads CASGWTGRTDTQYF. DNA for the CDR3: TGTGCCAGCGGTTGGACAGGACGCACAGATACGCAGTATTTT. V and J are TRBV25-1 and TRBJ2-3, with 7 bases lining up with TRBD1. V lost 8 bases, J lost 1 base, and 6 bases stayed unmatched. The CDR3 length is 14 residues. Germline CDR1 is MGHDK and CDR2 is SYGVNS. Looking up the rest from reference TRBV25-1 and TRBJ2-3 gives the full variable domain: EADIYQTPRYLVIGTGKKITLECSQTMGHDKMYWYQQDPGMELHLIHYSYGVNSTEKGDLSSESTVSRIRTEHFPLTLESARPSHTSQYLCASGWTGRTDTQYFGPGTRLTVL.

This clonotype has just a few counts. The gene calls are TRBV7-9 and TRBJ1-1; D unclear. CDR3 length: 12 amino acids. CDR1 is SEHNR and CDR2 is FQNEAQ in the germline V gene (reference sequence). With 5 bases removed from V and 7 bases from J, the gap between germline ends came to 11 bases. The CDR3 here is CASSPRALEAFF. CDR3 DNA: TGTGCCAGCAGCCCTCGGGCCCTTGAAGCTTTCTTT.

This clonotype came up many times. The V gene is TRBV7-2, the J gene TRBJ2-7; D unclear. With 7 bases removed from V and 0 bases from J, the gap between germline ends came to 7 bases. The CDR3 has 12 amino acids. The V gene's germline CDR1 is SGHTA and CDR2 FQGNSA. The CDR3 is CASKGSSYEQYF. In nucleotides, the CDR3 is TGTGCCAGCAAGGGCAGCTCCTACGAGCAGTACTTC.

The chain employs TRBV27 and TRBJ2-7; 9 bases align to TRBD1. Germline V gives CDR1 MNHEY, CDR2 SMNVEV (reference sequence). This CDR3 has 18 residues. Trimming took 2 bases from V and 4 from J; bases not matched to a gene: 15. The CDR3 loop reads CASSLLSTGTGFSYEQYF. CDR3 DNA sequence: TGTGCCAGCAGTTTACTATCCACCGGGACAGGGTTTTCGTACGAGCAGTACTTC.

This chain joins TRBV20-1 and TRBJ1-1; 7 nucleotides match TRBD1. Trimming at V came to 3 bases and at J to 1 base, leaving 2 bases not matched to a gene. Germline V lookup: CDR1 DFQATT, CDR2 SNEGSKA (reference sequence). This CDR3 is 13 amino acids long. For the CDR3, the DNA is TGCAGTGCTAGGGGGGACAGGAACACTGAAGCTTTCTTT. Translating it yields CSARGDRNTEAFF.

The chain combines TRBV20-1 with TRBJ2-3, with unresolved D. The germline V and J ends were trimmed by 3 bases and 8 bases, with 9 bases remaining between them. The CDR3 length is 11 residues. Per the germline V gene, CDR1 is DFQATT and CDR2 is SNEGSKA (reference sequence). CDR3 region: CSASLSLTQYF. The CDR3 DNA reads as TGCAGTGCTAGTTTGTCTCTTACGCAGTATTTT.

This chain links TRBV7-2 with TRBJ2-1, with TRBD1 matching 8 bases. Germline CDR1 SGHTA, CDR2 FQGNSA. The CDR3 is made up of 14 amino acids. V shed 5 bases and J 8 bases; nucleotides not matched to a gene: 8. The CDR3 sequence: CASSPRTGWYEQFF. The CDR3 region has the DNA TGTGCCAGCAGCCCCAGGACAGGGTGGTATGAGCAGTTCTTC.

This clonotype was seen ten or more times. The chain uses TRBV5-1 and TRBJ1-1; perhaps TRBD1 as D (6 bases). The CDR3 covers 16 residues. The V gene lost 3 bases and the J gene lost 2 bases, with 17 bases spanning the gap. Per germline, CDR1 SGHRS and CDR2 YFSETQ. The CDR3 DNA sequence: TGCGCCAGCAGCTCCACAGGGACAAGGGGAAACACTGAAGCTTTCTTT. Translation: CASSSTGTRGNTEAFF.

This chain uses TRBV25-1 with TRBJ2-7; D is possibly TRBD1 (8 bases). CDR3 length: 16 residues. Trimming cost V 4 bases and J 0 bases, with 16 bases left between them. Germline lookup yields CDR1 MGHDK and CDR2 SYGVNS. The CDR3 sequence is CASSATGGDNSYEQYF. CDR3 DNA: TGTGCCAGCAGTGCCACAGGGGGGGATAACTCCTACGAGCAGTACTTC.

This clonotype has a handful of counts. The chain combines TRBV7-2 with TRBJ1-2, with D possibly TRBD1 on 5 matching bases. With 5 bases removed from V and 4 bases from J, the gap between germline ends came to 20 bases. The CDR3 runs to 16 residues. Germline loops: CDR1 SGHTA, CDR2 FQGNSA. CDR3 amino acids: CASSPPGRGELYGYTF. The CDR3, as DNA: TGTGCCAGCAGCCCCCCCGGTCGGGGGGAGCTCTATGGCTACACCTTC.

This clonotype occurred many times. The V gene is TRBV7-2, the J gene TRBJ2-5, with D perhaps matching TRBD1 (6 bases). Germline loops: CDR1 SGHTA, CDR2 FQGNSA. This CDR3 spans 14 amino acids. Trimming took 10 bases from V and 5 from J, leaving 20 bases between them. The CDR3: CATTGGRQGETQYF. For the CDR3, the DNA is TGTGCCACAACGGGTGGTAGGCAGGGGGAGACCCAGTACTTC.

This clonotype was detected many times. V and J are TRBV21-1 and TRBJ1-1; TRBD1, the table's D call, lacks a check against the DNA. TRBV21-1 is a documented pseudogene. The CDR3 sequence is 15 residues long. CDR3 sequence (DNA): TGTGCCAGCAGCACTACAGGGGGAGTGAACACTGAAGCTTTCTTT. This codes for CASSTTGGVNTEAFF.

This clonotype was seen ten or more times. The chain links TRBV29-1 to TRBJ2-7; 7 positions agree with TRBD1. CDR1 is SQVTM, CDR2 ANQGSEA, per germline. The CDR3 sequence is 12 residues long. After removal of 0 bases from V and 6 bases from J, the junction contained 2 bases not matched to a gene. CDR3: CSVEDPGGEQYF. The DNA of the CDR3 is TGCAGCGTTGAAGACCCAGGGGGCGAGCAGTACTTC.

This clonotype was counted ten times or more. CDR3 sequence (DNA): TGTGCCAGCAGCAGGACTAGCGGCCCCTCCTACGAGCAGTACTTC. Protein: CASSRTSGPSYEQYF. V usage is TRBV5-5 and J usage is TRBJ2-7; 10 bases match TRBD2. The CDR3 extends over 15 amino acids. CDR1 is SGHKS and CDR2 is YYEKEE in the germline V gene (reference sequence). The junction had 4 bases not matched to a gene; V was cut back by 4 bases and J by 0 bases.

This clonotype came up a few times. The chain joins TRBV12-3 or TRBV12-4 to TRBJ2-1; 11 positions match TRBD2. CDR3 length: 20 residues. Trimming removed 7 bases from V and 1 base from J; junction bases left unmatched: 18. The CDR3 here is CASTLLISTSGIRSYNEQFF. For the CDR3, the DNA is TGTGCCAGCACCCTCTTGATATCGACTAGCGGGATCAGGTCCTACAATGAGCAGTTCTTC.

This clonotype was recorded many times. The chain links TRBV14 to TRBJ2-7; D is perhaps TRBD2 (6 bases). Germline CDR1 reads SGHDN; CDR2 reads FVKESK. This CDR3 spans 15 amino acids. Trimming removed 1 base at V and 5 bases at J, with 15 bases between. CDR3 nucleotide sequence: TGTGCCAGCAGCCAAGGTAGCGGTCAAACGCACGAGCAGTACTTC. Translating gives CASSQGSGQTHEQYF. The whole variable domain, filled in from reference TRBV14 and TRBJ2-7, reads EAGVTQFPSHSVIEKGQTVTLRCDPISGHDNLYWYRRVMGKEIKFLLHFVKESKQDESGMPNNRFLAERTGGTYSTLKVQPAELEDSGVYFCASSQGSGQTHEQYFGPGTRLTVT.